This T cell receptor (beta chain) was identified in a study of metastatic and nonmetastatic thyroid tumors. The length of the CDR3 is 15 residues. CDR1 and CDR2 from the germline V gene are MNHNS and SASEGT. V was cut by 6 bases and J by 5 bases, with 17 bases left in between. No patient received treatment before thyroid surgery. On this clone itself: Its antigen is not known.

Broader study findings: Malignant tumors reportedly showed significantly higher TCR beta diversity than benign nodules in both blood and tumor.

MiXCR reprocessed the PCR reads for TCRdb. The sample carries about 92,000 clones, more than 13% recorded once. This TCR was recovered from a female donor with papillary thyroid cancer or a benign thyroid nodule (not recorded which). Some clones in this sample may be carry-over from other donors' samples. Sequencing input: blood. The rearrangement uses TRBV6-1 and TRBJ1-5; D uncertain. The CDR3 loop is CASSTGEGEDQPQHF. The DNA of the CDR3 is TGTGCCAGCAGCACTGGGGAGGGTGAGGATCAGCCCCAGCATTTT.